The sequence of this TCR beta chain was determined in a study of T cell responses to AZD1222 COVID-19 vaccine. Study-wide results and caveats: Variant regions that are unmutated are reportedly the target of nearly half of spike-specific TCRs. Without day 14 samples, only post-peak T cell repertoires were studied. At baseline, just a handful of AZD1222 recipients tested seropositive. White British ancestry dominated among donors, who included more females, and clonal diversity was possibly underestimated.

This clone was counted a few times. Antigen: not known. The CDR3 consists of 12 residues. V was cut by 1 base and J by 4 bases, with 7 bases left in between. Germline V lookup: CDR1 SQVTM, CDR2 ANQGSEA. Assay: immunoSEQ multiplex PCR; the TCRdb copy retains only in-frame clones and omits some. The data contain approximately 110,000 clones, roughly 85% of them singletons. The sample here was peripheral blood, taken 28 days after the second AZD1222 dose. This chain joins TRBV29-1 and TRBJ1-2, with unresolved D. This clonotype was obtained from an adult who received the AZD1222 COVID-19 vaccine. Here the CDR3 DNA reads TGCAGCGTTGAAGGGGATTCCTATGGCTACACCTTC. This gives the protein CSVEGDSYGYTF.